The 30 T cell receptor beta chains below all came from one sample that was sequenced in a study of blood T cells in healthy people across ages. The use of a sample-barcoded 5' primer and a J-beta primer mix characterized a second PCR of about 7 to 12 cycles. TCRdb reanalysed the 5' RACE reads using MiXCR and keeps one entry per CDR3 protein. The sample yields about 1.5 million distinct CDR3 sequences, roughly 40% seen once. What was sequenced was blood. These receptor sequences come from a woman aged 18-35 years in good health.

The gene calls are TRBV7-2 and TRBJ1-1; D unclear. Trimming took off 3 bases at V and 4 bases at J, with 6 bases between the two ends. The CDR3 runs 12 residues. Germline V CDR1 and CDR2: SGHTA, FQGNSA. In nucleotides, the CDR3 is TGTGCCAGCAGCTTTATGCGCACTGAAGCTTTCTTT. This encodes CASSFMRTEAFF.

J is TRBJ2-1 and V is TRBV5-6; D ambiguous. V was cut by 4 bases and J by 3 bases, with 17 bases left in between. Germline V lookup: CDR1 SGHDT, CDR2 YYEEEE. CDR3 size: 16 residues. CDR3 sequence (DNA): TGTGCCAGCAGCCCTACCGGAGCCGCTCTCTACAATGAGCAGTTCTTC. It translates to CASSPTGAALYNEQFF.

The V call is TRBV5-1, the J call TRBJ2-7, with TRBD2 identical over 8 bases. The V gene end was trimmed by 3 bases and the J gene end by 4 bases; junction bases not matched to a gene: 12. CDR3 length equals 16 residues. Germline V lookup: CDR1 SGHRS, CDR2 YFSETQ. This CDR3 is CASSSVAGTQGYEQYF. The DNA of the CDR3 is TGCGCCAGCAGCTCGGTAGCGGGAACCCAGGGGTACGAGCAGTACTTC.

This chain links TRBV7-2 with TRBJ1-2, with D possibly being TRBD1 (5 bases). The CDR3 runs 17 residues. Germline CDR1 is SGHTA and CDR2 is FQGNSA. Trimming left V 4 bases short and J 3 bases short, with 21 bases between. CDR3 sequence (DNA): TGTGCCAGCAGCTCCAGAGCCTGGCGGGGCGGGGACTATGGCTACACCTTC. Amino acids: CASSSRAWRGGDYGYTF.

About this clonotype: Its ends do not fully match the called genes, so a read error is possible. The CDR3 is CAGSAGPVAYEQYF. Here the CDR3 DNA reads TGTGCCGGCAGCGCGGGACCAGTGGCCTACGAGCAGTACTTC. This chain links TRBV7-2 with TRBJ2-7; tentatively, D is TRBD2 (6 bases). Germline V lookup: CDR1 SGHTA, CDR2 FQGNSA. This CDR3 comprises 14 residues. The full variable domain, with the rest looked up from reference TRBV7-2 and TRBJ2-7, is GAGVSQSPSNKVTEKGKDVELRCDPISGHTALYWYRQSLGQGLEFLIYFQGNSAPDKSGLPSDRFSAERTGGSVSTLTIQRTQQEDSAVYLCAGSAGPVAYEQYFGPGTRLTVT.

This sequence joins TRBV4-1 and TRBJ1-6; D ambiguous. Germline V lookup: CDR1 MGHRA, CDR2 YSYEKL. Between the trimmed V and J ends, which lost 0 bases and 5 bases, there was a span of 8 bases. The length of the CDR3 is 15 residues. The CDR3 bases are TGCGCCAGCAGCCAAGATTTCAAGAATAATTCACCCCTCCACTTT. It translates to CASSQDFKNNSPLHF.

The rearrangement joins TRBV7-2 to TRBJ1-5, with D maybe TRBD1 (5 bases). Trimming took 7 bases from V and 6 from J, leaving 13 bases between them. Per the germline V gene, CDR1 is SGHTA and CDR2 is FQGNSA. This CDR3 has 13 residues. CDR3 amino acids: CASTSSQGQPQHF. The CDR3 DNA is TGTGCCAGCACCAGTAGCCAGGGTCAGCCCCAGCATTTT.

This clonotype has just a few counts. V gene TRBV14 combines with J gene TRBJ1-2; tentatively, D is TRBD1 (5 bases). The V and J ends lost 3 bases and 8 bases respectively, with 13 bases between them. Per the germline V gene, CDR1 is SGHDN and CDR2 is FVKESK. The length of the CDR3 is 13 residues. The CDR3 reads CASSQETGGGYTF. CDR3 sequence (DNA): TGTGCCAGCAGCCAGGAAACAGGAGGGGGCTACACCTTC.

The table lists this clonotype with a few counts. V is TRBV29-1 and J is TRBJ1-2; D gene uncertain. Germline lookup yields CDR1 SQVTM and CDR2 ANQGSEA. V dropped 6 bases and J dropped 7 bases, with 15 bases sitting between them. The CDR3 extends over 12 amino acids. The CDR3 DNA reads as TGCAGCGTCCTTGAGGGTATAGGTGGCTACACCTTC. Residues: CSVLEGIGGYTF.

This chain connects TRBV6-2 or TRBV6-3 to TRBJ2-5; TRBD2 is a possible D gene (6 bases). TRBJ2-7 explains the end of the DNA better; the J call may be wrong. Germline values: CDR1 MNHEY, CDR2 SVGEGT. The CDR3 runs 13 residues. The CDR3 DNA reads as TGTGCCAGCGAGCCCCCAGAGGGAGGCGAGCAGTACTTC. Its protein product is CASEPPEGGEQYF.

CDR3 in amino acids: CSVDREFSYGYTF. CDR3 sequence (DNA): TGCAGCGTTGATCGGGAGTTTTCCTATGGCTACACCTTC. The rearrangement uses TRBV29-1 and TRBJ1-2; D not resolved. CDR3 size: 13 residues. Trimming removed 3 bases from V and 4 bases from J, with 12 bases in between. The germline gives CDR1 SQVTM, CDR2 ANQGSEA.

The chain has TRBV5-1 and TRBJ2-2; 12 bases fit TRBD1. Germline assignment: CDR1 SGHRS and CDR2 YFSETQ. V lost 3 bases, J lost 6 bases, and 3 bases stayed unmatched. The CDR3 is made up of 15 amino acids. The CDR3 here is CASSSGTGGPGELFF. The CDR3, as DNA: TGCGCCAGCAGCTCCGGGACAGGGGGCCCCGGGGAGCTGTTTTTT.

The chain uses TRBV6-1 and TRBJ2-5, with TRBD1 matching 8 bases. Looked up from germline, CDR1 is MNHNS and CDR2 is SASEGT. This CDR3 has 15 residues. V shed 6 bases, J shed 5 bases, and the junction held 11 bases outside the gene matches. The DNA of the CDR3 is TGTGCCAGCAGGCCGATAACGGACAGGGCGGAGACCCAGTACTTC. Protein product: CASRPITDRAETQYF.

This clonotype was seen just once. The rearrangement links TRBV2 to TRBJ2-1, with 8 bases identical to TRBD2. The CDR3 sequence is 13 residues long. The germline V gene encodes CDR1 SNHLY and CDR2 FYNNEI. Trimming cost V 9 bases and J 8 bases; bases outside gene matches: 9. The CDR3: CARRGVSFDEQFF. The CDR3 DNA sequence: TGTGCCAGGCGGGGGGTCTCCTTCGATGAGCAGTTCTTC.

The chain uses TRBV4-1 and TRBJ2-1, with 10 bases aligning to TRBD2. The V and J ends lost 2 bases and 4 bases, in that order; junction bases with no gene match: 11. Germline-derived CDR1 and CDR2 are MGHRA and YSYEKL. There are 18 residues in the CDR3. The CDR3 protein is CASSQSSGRFGGYNEQFF. The CDR3 DNA reads as TGCGCCAGCAGCCAATCTAGCGGGAGATTCGGCGGGTACAATGAGCAGTTCTTC.

The J gene is TRBJ1-5, the V gene TRBV7-2; 8 nucleotides align to TRBD1. The V and J ends lost 5 bases and 4 bases, in that order; junction bases with no gene match: 10. This CDR3 spans 16 amino acids. Germline lookup yields CDR1 SGHTA and CDR2 FQGNSA. In DNA, the CDR3 is TGTGCCAGCAGCCAGAGAGGGACAGGCGGGAATCAGCCCCAGCATTTT. Translating it yields CASSQRGTGGNQPQHF. Full variable domain (rest looked up from reference TRBV7-2 and TRBJ1-5): GAGVSQSPSNKVTEKGKDVELRCDPISGHTALYWYRQSLGQGLEFLIYFQGNSAPDKSGLPSDRFSAERTGGSVSTLTIQRTQQEDSAVYLCASSQRGTGGNQPQHFGDGTRLSIL.

The J gene is TRBJ2-1, the V gene TRBV28; TRBD2 agrees at 10 bases. This CDR3 contains 17 residues. CDR1 MDHEN and CDR2 SYDVKM come from the germline V gene. The V segment lost 4 bases and the J segment 8 bases; nucleotides outside the gene matches: 14. CDR3 in amino acids: CASSSEISGGARYEQFF. In DNA, the CDR3 is TGTGCCAGCAGTTCCGAGATAAGCGGGGGGGCCAGGTATGAGCAGTTCTTC.

The V gene is TRBV12-3 or TRBV12-4, the J gene TRBJ1-1; 8 bases are a match to TRBD1. This CDR3 comprises 14 residues. V was clipped by 1 base and J by 11 bases; unmatched bases: 9. CDR3 coding DNA: TGTGCCAGCAGTTTAGGGCAGGGGGCGCGGAAGGCTTTCTTT. Amino acid sequence: CASSLGQGARKAFF.

This clonotype was observed once. V usage is TRBV5-1 and J usage is TRBJ1-5; D unclear. The CDR3 contains 13 residues. Trimming shortened V by 4 bases and J by 6 bases, and 11 bases separated the two germline ends. Germline assignment: CDR1 SGHRS and CDR2 YFSETQ. CDR3 bases: TGCGCCAGCAGCGCGGAGGTGGTTCAGCCCCAGCATTTT. It is translated as CASSAEVVQPQHF.

The V and J genes are TRBV10-3 and TRBJ2-7; possible D gene TRBD1, 5 bases. The V and J ends lost 3 bases and 3 bases respectively, with 15 bases between them. Looked up from germline, CDR1 is ENHRY and CDR2 is SYGVKD. The CDR3 loop spans 15 amino acids. Here the CDR3 reads CAISDQTAFIYEQYF. The CDR3 DNA reads TGTGCCATCAGTGATCAGACAGCCTTCATCTACGAGCAGTACTTC.

The chain uses TRBV5-4 and TRBJ2-1, with 7 bases aligning to TRBD2. The CDR3 contains 15 residues. The V segment lost 6 bases and the J segment 3 bases; nucleotides outside the gene matches: 9. Germline CDR1 reads SGHNT; CDR2 reads YYREEE (reference sequence). The CDR3 nucleotides read TGTGCCAGCAAACTGGGACGGGGGGACTACAATGAGCAGTTCTTC. Residues: CASKLGRGDYNEQFF.

V gene TRBV5-1 combines with J gene TRBJ2-3; D call uncertain. V was trimmed by 9 bases and J by 5 bases, leaving 22 bases between them. CDR3 length equals 15 residues. Per the germline V gene, CDR1 is SGHRS and CDR2 is YFSETQ. CDR3 in DNA: TGCGCCACCCAACCGGGTGGGTATGGGGAAGATACGCAGTATTTT. This sequence encodes CATQPGGYGEDTQYF.

This clonotype has more than one count but fewer than ten. V gene TRBV10-3 combines with J gene TRBJ2-5; 9 nucleotides agree with TRBD2. The CDR3 covers 16 residues. Germline CDR1 ENHRY, CDR2 SYGVKD. V shed 2 bases, J shed 5 bases, and the junction held 9 bases outside the gene matches. CDR3 residues: CAISEGIPAGGETQYF. CDR3 coding DNA: TGTGCCATCAGTGAGGGAATCCCAGCGGGGGGTGAGACCCAGTACTTC.

The J gene is TRBJ1-1, the V gene TRBV4-1, with TRBD1 as a possible D gene (5 bases). Germline V gene sequence: CDR1 MGHRA, CDR2 YSYEKL. V shed 1 base and J shed 1 base, with 16 bases lying between them. The CDR3 has 17 amino acids. The CDR3 DNA follows: TGCGCCAGCAGCCAAGTTTTAGAACGGGGGGGGAACACTGAAGCTTTCTTT. Translated, it gives CASSQVLERGGNTEAFF.

CDR3 protein: CASSLAWSGLFYGYTF. The CDR3 bases are TGTGCCAGCAGCTTGGCCTGGTCAGGCCTATTCTATGGCTACACCTTC. The chain has TRBV5-4 and TRBJ1-2; D not resolved. The V gene's germline CDR1 is SGHNT and CDR2 YYREEE (reference sequence). The ends were cut back, 0 bases at V and 4 bases at J, with 16 bases in the middle. The CDR3 covers 16 residues.

V and J are TRBV3-1 and TRBJ1-1; TRBD1 is a possible D gene (5 bases). CDR1 and CDR2 from the germline V gene are LGHDT and YNNKEL (reference sequence). The CDR3 runs to 14 residues. Deletions cut 5 bases from V and 4 bases from J, with 14 bases between. For the CDR3, the DNA is TGTGCCAGCAGCGCGGCGGGGGGGGGCACTGAAGCTTTCTTT. It encodes CASSAAGGGTEAFF.

In this sample, this clonotype turned up once. The CDR3 here is CASSQGRDRYDQPQHF. The CDR3 DNA follows: TGCGCCAGCAGCCAAGGGAGGGACAGGTACGATCAGCCCCAGCATTTT. The chain recombines TRBV4-1 with TRBJ1-5; 8 nucleotides align to TRBD1. Germline CDR1 MGHRA, CDR2 YSYEKL. J lost 5 bases, V lost 1 base, and 7 bases had no gene match. This CDR3 has 16 amino acids.

This rearrangement joins TRBV11-2 to TRBJ2-1; 11 bases map to TRBD2. V was pared by 3 bases and J by 8 bases, with 6 bases of the junction left unmatched. Per germline, CDR1 SGHAT and CDR2 FQNNGV. The CDR3 is made up of 15 amino acids. The CDR3 sequence: CASSFVAGGLDEQFF. In nucleotides, the CDR3 is TGTGCCAGCAGCTTTGTAGCGGGAGGGCTCGATGAGCAGTTCTTC.

V gene TRBV6-1 combines with J gene TRBJ2-7, with D tentatively TRBD2 (6 bases). The CDR3 has 13 amino acids. The V end lost 8 bases, the J end lost 3 bases, and 14 bases lay between the germline ends. CDR1 MNHNS and CDR2 SASEGT come from the germline V gene. CDR3 protein: CASQPGTYYEQYF. The DNA for the CDR3 is TGTGCCAGCCAGCCCGGGACTTACTACGAGCAGTACTTC.

The chain couples TRBV15 to TRBJ2-1, with TRBD2 as a possible D gene (5 bases). The germline V and J ends were trimmed by 4 bases and 10 bases, with 11 bases remaining between them. The CDR3 totals 12 residues. Looked up from germline, CDR1 is LNHNV and CDR2 is YYDKDF (reference sequence). The CDR3 DNA is TGTGCCACCAGCAACTGGGGAGCCGAGCAGTTCTTC. Translating it yields CATSNWGAEQFF.